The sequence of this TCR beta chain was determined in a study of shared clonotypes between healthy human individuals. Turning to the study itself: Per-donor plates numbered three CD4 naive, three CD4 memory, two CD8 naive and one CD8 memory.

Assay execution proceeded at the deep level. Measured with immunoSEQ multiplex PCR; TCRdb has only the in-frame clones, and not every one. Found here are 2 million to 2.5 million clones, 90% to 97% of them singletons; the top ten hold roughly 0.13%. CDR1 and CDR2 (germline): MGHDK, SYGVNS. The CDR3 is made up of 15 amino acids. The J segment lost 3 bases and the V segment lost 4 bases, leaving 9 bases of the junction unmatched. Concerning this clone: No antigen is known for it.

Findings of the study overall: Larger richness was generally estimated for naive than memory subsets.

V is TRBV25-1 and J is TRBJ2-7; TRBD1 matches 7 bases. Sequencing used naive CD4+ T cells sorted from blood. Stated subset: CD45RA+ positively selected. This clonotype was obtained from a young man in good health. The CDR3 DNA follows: TGTGCCAGCAGTGGAACAGGGGTCTTTCTCTACGAGCAGTACTTC. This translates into CASSGTGVFLYEQYF.